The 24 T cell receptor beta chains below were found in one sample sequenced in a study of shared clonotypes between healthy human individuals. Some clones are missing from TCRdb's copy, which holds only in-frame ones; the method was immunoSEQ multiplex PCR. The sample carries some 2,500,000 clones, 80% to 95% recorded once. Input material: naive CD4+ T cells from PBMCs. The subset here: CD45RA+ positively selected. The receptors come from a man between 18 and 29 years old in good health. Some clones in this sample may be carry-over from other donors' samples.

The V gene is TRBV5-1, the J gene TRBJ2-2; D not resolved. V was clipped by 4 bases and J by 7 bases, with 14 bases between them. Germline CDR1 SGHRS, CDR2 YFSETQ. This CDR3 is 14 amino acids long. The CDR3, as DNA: TGCGCCAGCAGCCCCATGAAGGGCTTCGGGGAGCTGTTTTTT. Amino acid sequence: CASSPMKGFGELFF.

The CDR3, as DNA: TGTGCCTGGAGTGCGAAAATTCCCGGGACAGAGACCTACGAGCAGTACTTC. Its translation is CAWSAKIPGTETYEQYF. The gene calls are TRBV30 and TRBJ2-7; 7 nucleotides align to TRBD1. The germline V gene encodes CDR1 GTSNPN and CDR2 SVGIG (reference sequence). The CDR3 is made up of 17 amino acids. Trimming cost V 1 base and J 2 bases; bases outside gene matches: 14.

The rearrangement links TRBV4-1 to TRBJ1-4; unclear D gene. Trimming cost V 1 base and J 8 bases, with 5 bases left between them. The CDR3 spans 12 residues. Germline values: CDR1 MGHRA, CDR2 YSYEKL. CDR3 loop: CASSQVWEKLFF. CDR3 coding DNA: TGCGCCAGCAGCCAAGTCTGGGAAAAACTGTTTTTT.

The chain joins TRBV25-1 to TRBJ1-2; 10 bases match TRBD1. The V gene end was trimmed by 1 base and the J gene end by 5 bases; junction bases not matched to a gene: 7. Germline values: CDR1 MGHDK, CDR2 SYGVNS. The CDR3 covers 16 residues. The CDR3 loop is CASSEWRQGAGYGYTF. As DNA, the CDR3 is TGTGCCAGCAGTGAATGGAGACAGGGGGCTGGATATGGCTACACCTTC.

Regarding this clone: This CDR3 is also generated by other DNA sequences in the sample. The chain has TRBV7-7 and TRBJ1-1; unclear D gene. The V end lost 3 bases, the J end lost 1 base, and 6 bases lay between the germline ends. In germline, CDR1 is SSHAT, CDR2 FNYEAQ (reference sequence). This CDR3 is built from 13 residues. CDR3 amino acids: CASSLTENTEAFF. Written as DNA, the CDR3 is TGTGCCAGCAGCTTGACCGAGAACACTGAAGCTTTCTTT.

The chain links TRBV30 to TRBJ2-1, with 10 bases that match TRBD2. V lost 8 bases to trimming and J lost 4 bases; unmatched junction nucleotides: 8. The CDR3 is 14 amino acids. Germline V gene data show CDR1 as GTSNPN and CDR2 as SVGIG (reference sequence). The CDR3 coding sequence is TGTGCCCGCAGTTCAGCGGGAGGGTACAATGAGCAGTTCTTC. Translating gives CARSSAGGYNEQFF.

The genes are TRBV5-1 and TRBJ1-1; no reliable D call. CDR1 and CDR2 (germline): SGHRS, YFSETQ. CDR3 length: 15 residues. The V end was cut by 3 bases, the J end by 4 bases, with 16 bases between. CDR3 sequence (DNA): TGCGCCAGCAGCTCCGAACCGAGTTTAGGCACTGAAGCTTTCTTT. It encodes CASSSEPSLGTEAFF.

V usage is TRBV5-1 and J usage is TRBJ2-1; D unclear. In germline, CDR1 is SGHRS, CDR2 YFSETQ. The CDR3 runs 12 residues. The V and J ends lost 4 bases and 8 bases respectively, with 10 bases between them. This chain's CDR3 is CASSRPLDEQFF. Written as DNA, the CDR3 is TGCGCCAGCAGCCGTCCTTTAGATGAGCAGTTCTTC. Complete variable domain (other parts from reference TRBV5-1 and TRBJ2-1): KAGVTQTPRYLIKTRGQQVTLSCSPISGHRSVSWYQQTPGQGLQFLFEYFSETQRNKGNFPGRFSGRQFSNSRSEMNVSTLELGDSALYLCASSRPLDEQFFGPGTRLTVL.

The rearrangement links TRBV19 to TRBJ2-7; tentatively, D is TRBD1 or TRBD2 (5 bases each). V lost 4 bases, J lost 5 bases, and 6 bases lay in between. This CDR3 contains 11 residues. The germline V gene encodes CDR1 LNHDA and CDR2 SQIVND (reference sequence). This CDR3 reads CASSTGHEQYF. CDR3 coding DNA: TGTGCCAGTAGTACGGGGCACGAGCAGTACTTC.

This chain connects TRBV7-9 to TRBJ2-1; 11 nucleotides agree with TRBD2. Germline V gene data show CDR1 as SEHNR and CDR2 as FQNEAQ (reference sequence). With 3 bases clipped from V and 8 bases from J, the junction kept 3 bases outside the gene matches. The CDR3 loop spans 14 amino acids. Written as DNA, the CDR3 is TGTGCCAGCAGCTTTACTAGCGGGAGCGATGAGCAGTTCTTC. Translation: CASSFTSGSDEQFF. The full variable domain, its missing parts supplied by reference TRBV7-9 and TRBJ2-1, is DTGVSQNPRHKITKRGQNVTFRCDPISEHNRLYWYRQTLGQGPEFLTYFQNEAQLEKSRLLSDRFSAERPKGSFSTLEIQRTEQGDSAMYLCASSFTSGSDEQFFGPGTRLTVL.

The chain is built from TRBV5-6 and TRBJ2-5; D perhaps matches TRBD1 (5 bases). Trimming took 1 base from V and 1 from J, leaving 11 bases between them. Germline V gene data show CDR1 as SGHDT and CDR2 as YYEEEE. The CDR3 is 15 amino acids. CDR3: CASSLQGSAQETQYF. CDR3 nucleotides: TGTGCCAGCAGCTTGCAGGGTTCAGCCCAAGAGACCCAGTACTTC.

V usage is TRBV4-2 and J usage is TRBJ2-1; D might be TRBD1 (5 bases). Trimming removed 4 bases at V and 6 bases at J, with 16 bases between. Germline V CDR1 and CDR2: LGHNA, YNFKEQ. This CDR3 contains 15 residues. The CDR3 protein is CASSPERVGVNEQFF. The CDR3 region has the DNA TGTGCCAGCAGCCCCGAAAGGGTAGGGGTCAATGAGCAGTTCTTC.

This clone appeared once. CDR3 loop: CASSIEWGRLADEQYF. CDR3 in DNA: TGTGCCAGTAGTATTGAGTGGGGGCGGCTAGCCGACGAGCAGTACTTC. This chain links TRBV19 with TRBJ2-7, with D maybe TRBD1 (6 bases). CDR1 is LNHDA, CDR2 SQIVND, per germline (reference sequence). The CDR3 runs 16 residues. The V end lost 3 bases, the J end lost 5 bases, and 20 bases lay between the germline ends.

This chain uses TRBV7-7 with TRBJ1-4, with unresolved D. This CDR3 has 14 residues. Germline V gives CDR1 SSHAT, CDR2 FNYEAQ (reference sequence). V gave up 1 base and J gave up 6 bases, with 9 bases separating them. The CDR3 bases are TGTGCCAGCAGCTTAGGGCCTCGGGATGAAAAACTGTTTTTT. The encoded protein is CASSLGPRDEKLFF.

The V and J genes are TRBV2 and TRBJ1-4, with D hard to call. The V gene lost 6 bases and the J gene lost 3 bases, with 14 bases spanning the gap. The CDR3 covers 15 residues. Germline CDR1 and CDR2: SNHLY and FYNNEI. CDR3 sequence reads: CASRKITKANEKLFF. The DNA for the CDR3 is TGTGCCAGCAGAAAGATAACCAAGGCTAATGAAAAACTGTTTTTT.

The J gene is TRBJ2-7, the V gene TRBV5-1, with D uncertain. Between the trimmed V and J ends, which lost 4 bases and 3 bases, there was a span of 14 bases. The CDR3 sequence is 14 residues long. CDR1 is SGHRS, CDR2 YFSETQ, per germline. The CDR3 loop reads CASSGNPDGYEQYF. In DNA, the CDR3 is TGCGCCAGCAGCGGAAACCCGGACGGCTACGAGCAGTACTTC.

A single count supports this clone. CDR3 in DNA: TGTGCCAGCAGCTTGGGTGGGTCCGACAATGAGCAGTTCTTC. Translated, it gives CASSLGGSDNEQFF. The J gene is TRBJ2-1, the V gene TRBV5-4; D remains unclear. The V end was cut by 0 bases, the J end by 5 bases, with 9 bases between. The CDR3 has 14 residues. Germline V gene sequence: CDR1 SGHNT, CDR2 YYREEE (reference sequence).

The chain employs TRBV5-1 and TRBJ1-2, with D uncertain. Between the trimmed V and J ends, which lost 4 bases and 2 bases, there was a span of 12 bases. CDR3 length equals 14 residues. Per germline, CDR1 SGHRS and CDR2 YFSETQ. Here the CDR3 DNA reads TGCGCCAGCAGCCCGGGTCCAGCCAACTATGGCTACACCTTC. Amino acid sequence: CASSPGPANYGYTF.

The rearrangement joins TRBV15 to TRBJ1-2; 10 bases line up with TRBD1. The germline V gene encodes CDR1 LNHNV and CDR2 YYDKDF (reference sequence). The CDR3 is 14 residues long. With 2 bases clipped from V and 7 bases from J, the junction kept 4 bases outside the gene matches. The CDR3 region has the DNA TGTGCCACCAGCAGACCTGGGACAGGGGTTGGCTACACCTTC. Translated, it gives CATSRPGTGVGYTF.

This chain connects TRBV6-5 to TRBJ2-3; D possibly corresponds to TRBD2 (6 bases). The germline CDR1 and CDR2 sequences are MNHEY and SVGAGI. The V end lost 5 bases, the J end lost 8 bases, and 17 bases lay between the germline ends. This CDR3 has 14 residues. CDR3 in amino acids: CASSTGPPEGTQYF. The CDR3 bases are TGTGCCAGCAGTACCGGACCCCCGGAGGGTACGCAGTATTTT.

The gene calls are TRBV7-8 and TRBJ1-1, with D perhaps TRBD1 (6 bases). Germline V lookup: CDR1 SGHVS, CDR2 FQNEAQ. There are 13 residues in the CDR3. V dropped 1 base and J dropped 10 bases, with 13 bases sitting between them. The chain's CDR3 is CASSLDRVDRAFF. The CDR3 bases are TGTGCCAGCAGCTTAGACAGGGTGGATCGAGCTTTCTTT.

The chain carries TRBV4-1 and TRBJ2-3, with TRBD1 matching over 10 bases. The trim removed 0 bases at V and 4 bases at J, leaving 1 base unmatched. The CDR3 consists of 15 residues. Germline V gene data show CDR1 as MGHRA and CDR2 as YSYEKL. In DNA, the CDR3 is TGCGCCAGCAGCCAAGAAGGGACAGGGGCAGATACGCAGTATTTT. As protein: CASSQEGTGADTQYF.

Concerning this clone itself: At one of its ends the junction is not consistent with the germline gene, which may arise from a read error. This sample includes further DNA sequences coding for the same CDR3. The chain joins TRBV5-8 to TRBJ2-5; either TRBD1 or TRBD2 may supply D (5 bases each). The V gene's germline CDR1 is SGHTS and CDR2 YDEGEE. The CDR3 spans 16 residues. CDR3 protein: CASSLGVERDQETQYF. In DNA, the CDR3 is TGCGCCAGCAGCTTGGGGGTAGAACGGGACCAAGAGACCCAGTACTTC.

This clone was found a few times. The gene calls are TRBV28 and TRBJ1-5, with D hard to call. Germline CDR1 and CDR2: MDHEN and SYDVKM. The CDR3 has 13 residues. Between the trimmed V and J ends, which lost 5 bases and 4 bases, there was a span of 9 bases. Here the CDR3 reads CASSPQDNQPQHF. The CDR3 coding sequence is TGTGCCAGCAGTCCCCAGGATAATCAGCCCCAGCATTTT.